The 12 T cell receptor beta chains below were found in one sample sequenced in a study of T cell changes during pregnancy in multiple sclerosis (dated by TCRdb to the late 2010s). Library method: the immunoSEQ multiplex PCR assay. Here the immuneACCESS table is served through TCRdb, limited to in-frame sequences with V and J called. Missing clones are a known gap in these copies; in checked studies unresolved V genes cover under half, and the rest lacks a known reason. Recorded for this sample are under 50,000 clones; 90% to 95% of them occurred a single time. 3.5% to 5% of the sample is held by the ten biggest clonotypes. This specimen consisted of CD8+ T cells from peripheral blood mononuclear cells, obtained in the first trimester of pregnancy. Receptors originate from a female donor with multiple sclerosis, enrolled in a pregnancy study.

The V call is TRBV4-1, the J call TRBJ1-2, with 8 positions matching TRBD1. From germline, CDR1 is MGHRA and CDR2 YSYEKL. J gave up 4 bases and V 1 base, and 5 bases lay outside the gene matches. The CDR3 is 15 residues long. The CDR3 reads CASSQGGQGGYGYTF. In DNA form, the CDR3 reads TGCGCCAGCAGCCAAGGAGGACAGGGAGGCTATGGCTACACCTTC.

This rearrangement joins TRBV5-1 to TRBJ2-7; 10 bases agree with TRBD2. CDR3 length: 15 amino acids. Germline values: CDR1 SGHRS, CDR2 YFSETQ. The V segment lost 4 bases and the J segment 3 bases; nucleotides outside the gene matches: 7. The CDR3 DNA reads as TGCGCCAGCAGCCAGGCTTCTAGCGGGAGCTACGAGCAGTACTTC. It yields the protein CASSQASSGSYEQYF.

V is TRBV11-2 and J is TRBJ2-7; 10 bases fit TRBD1. Germline loops: CDR1 SGHAT, CDR2 FQNNGV. CDR3 length: 14 amino acids. Trimming cost V 2 bases and J 5 bases; bases outside gene matches: 3. The CDR3: CASSLIDRGHEQYF. In DNA, the CDR3 is TGTGCCAGCAGCTTAATAGACAGGGGGCACGAGCAGTACTTC. Full variable domain (outside the CDR3, taken from reference TRBV11-2 and TRBJ2-7): EAGVAQSPRYKIIEKRQSVAFWCNPISGHATLYWYQQILGQGPKLLIQFQNNGVVDDSQLPKDRFSAERLKGVDSTLKIQPAKLEDSAVYLCASSLIDRGHEQYFGPGTRLTVT.

V usage is TRBV4-3 and J usage is TRBJ1-2; 7 bases match TRBD1. This CDR3 comprises 14 residues. Germline-derived CDR1 and CDR2 are LGHNA and YSLEER. V was pared by 0 bases and J by 11 bases, with 9 bases of the junction left unmatched. The CDR3 protein is CASSQDRLTGEYTF. For the CDR3, the DNA is TGCGCCAGCAGCCAAGATCGGCTCACAGGGGAGTACACCTTC.

The chain employs TRBV18 and TRBJ2-7; 15 nucleotides line up with TRBD2. The CDR3 sequence is 17 residues long. The junction had 6 bases not matched to a gene; V was cut back by 3 bases and J by 3 bases. Per the germline V gene, CDR1 is KGHSH and CDR2 is LQKENI. CDR3 in DNA: TGTGCCAGCTCACCGACGGGACTAGCGGGAGGTCTCTACGAGCAGTACTTC. The encoded protein is CASSPTGLAGGLYEQYF.

By share, this clone ranks as medium-sized. The chain couples TRBV7-4 to TRBJ2-7; weak D call: TRBD1 (5 bases). V was clipped by 3 bases and J by 3 bases, with 12 bases between them. Germline V gives CDR1 SGHVT, CDR2 SQSDAQ. This CDR3 has 14 amino acids. In DNA form, the CDR3 reads TGTGCCAGCAGCTTGCCCCCAGGGTACTACGAGCAGTACTTC. Amino acids: CASSLPPGYYEQYF.

The chain uses TRBV11-3 and TRBJ2-2, with D perhaps TRBD1 (6 bases). Germline V lookup: CDR1 SGHNT, CDR2 YENEEA. V was clipped by 0 bases and J by 3 bases, with 8 bases between them. The CDR3 has 15 residues. CDR3 amino acids: CASSLDRGHTGELFF. In DNA form, the CDR3 reads TGTGCCAGCAGCTTAGACAGGGGCCACACCGGGGAGCTGTTTTTT.

The chain carries TRBV13 and TRBJ2-1, with 8 bases fitting TRBD2. The junction had 12 bases not matched to a gene; V was cut back by 5 bases and J by 3 bases. Germline V gene sequence: CDR1 PRHDT, CDR2 FYEKMQ (reference sequence). The CDR3 runs to 17 residues. DNA for the CDR3: TGTGCCAGCAGCCCAATACGGGGGGGAAAATTCTACAATGAGCAGTTCTTC. Translating it yields CASSPIRGGKFYNEQFF.

The gene calls are TRBV6-6 and TRBJ1-1; TRBD1 agrees at 7 bases. V lost 4 bases to trimming and J lost 6 bases; unmatched junction nucleotides: 5. This CDR3 is built from 13 residues. Germline CDR1 reads MNHNY; CDR2 reads SVGAGI (reference sequence). CDR3 nucleotides: TGTGCCAGCAGTTCTACAGGGGCGCCTGAAGCTTTCTTT. Amino acid sequence: CASSSTGAPEAFF.

V gene TRBV19 combines with J gene TRBJ2-2; D perhaps matches TRBD2 (6 bases). Germline-derived CDR1 and CDR2 are LNHDA and SQIVND (reference sequence). V lost 6 bases and J lost 8, with 16 bases in between. The CDR3 totals 14 residues. Written as DNA, the CDR3 is TGTGCCAGTAGCCCCGGGACTCTATGGGGGGAGCTGTTTTTT. Translating it yields CASSPGTLWGELFF. Based on the CDR3 plus reference TRBV19 and TRBJ2-2, the full variable domain is DGGITQSPKYLFRKEGQNVTLSCEQNLNHDAMYWYRQDPGQGLRLIYYSQIVNDFQKGDIAEGYSVSREKKESFPLTVTSAQKNPTAFYLCASSPGTLWGELFFGEGSRLTVL.

The chain links TRBV2 to TRBJ2-3; no clear D gene. With 7 bases removed from V and 5 bases from J, the gap between germline ends came to 13 bases. The CDR3 is 13 residues long. From germline, CDR1 is SNHLY and CDR2 FYNNEI. The CDR3 reads CASTLPPGDTQYF. The CDR3 nucleotides are TGTGCCAGCACCCTACCGCCTGGAGATACGCAGTATTTT.

V and J are TRBV20-1 and TRBJ1-1, with D tentatively TRBD1 (6 bases). The CDR3 is made up of 11 amino acids. CDR1 DFQATT and CDR2 SNEGSKA come from the germline V gene (reference sequence). Trimming shortened V by 7 bases and J by 3 bases, and 9 bases separated the two germline ends. CDR3 loop: CSGQVDTEAFF. CDR3 nucleotides: TGCAGTGGACAGGTGGACACTGAAGCTTTCTTT.